This T cell receptor (beta chain) was found in a study of STAT5B mutations in CD4+ large granular lymphocyte leukemia. Study-level information: Among healthy donors, a particular HLA allele went with more CDR3 'QG' motifs.

About this clone itself: Its target is not known.

TCRdb's table, derived via immunoSEQ multiplex PCR, lists solely in-frame clones and lacks some. The sample gives about 31,000 clones, approximately 82% of which show up once; 7% to 9% is in the top ten. Notes on the study in general: Patient CD4-sorted repertoires stayed more clonal than healthy ones after leukemic-clone removal. Compared with healthy controls (2/35), patient top clones favored TRBV06 (8/27). Approximately 25% of private leukemic clonotypes occurred rarely in other patients' non-leukemic repertoires.

Trimming pared 1 base from V and 9 bases from J, leaving 20 bases between. CDR3 length: 16 residues. In germline, CDR1 is SGHDT, CDR2 YYEEEE. V usage is TRBV5-6 and J usage is TRBJ2-1, with a possible D match to TRBD2 (6 bases). Sequenced input: CD4+ T cells from blood buffy coats. The receptor comes from a human donor in good health. The CDR3: CASSLWGAGLLGEQFF. The CDR3 bases are TGTGCCAGCAGCTTGTGGGGCGCGGGGTTGCTTGGTGAGCAGTTCTTC.